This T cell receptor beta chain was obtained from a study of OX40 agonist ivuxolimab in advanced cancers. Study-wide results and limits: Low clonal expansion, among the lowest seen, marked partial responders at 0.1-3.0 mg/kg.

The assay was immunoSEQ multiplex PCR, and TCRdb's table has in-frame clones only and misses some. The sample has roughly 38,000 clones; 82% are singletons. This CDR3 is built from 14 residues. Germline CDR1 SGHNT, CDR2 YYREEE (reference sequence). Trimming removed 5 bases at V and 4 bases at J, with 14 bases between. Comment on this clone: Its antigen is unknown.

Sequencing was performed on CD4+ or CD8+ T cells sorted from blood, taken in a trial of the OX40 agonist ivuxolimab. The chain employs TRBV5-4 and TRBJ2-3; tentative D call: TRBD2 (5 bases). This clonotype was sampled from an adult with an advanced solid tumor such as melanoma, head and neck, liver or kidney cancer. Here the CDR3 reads CASRASMRADTQYF. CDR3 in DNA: TGTGCCAGCAGGGCTAGCATGAGGGCAGATACGCAGTATTTT.